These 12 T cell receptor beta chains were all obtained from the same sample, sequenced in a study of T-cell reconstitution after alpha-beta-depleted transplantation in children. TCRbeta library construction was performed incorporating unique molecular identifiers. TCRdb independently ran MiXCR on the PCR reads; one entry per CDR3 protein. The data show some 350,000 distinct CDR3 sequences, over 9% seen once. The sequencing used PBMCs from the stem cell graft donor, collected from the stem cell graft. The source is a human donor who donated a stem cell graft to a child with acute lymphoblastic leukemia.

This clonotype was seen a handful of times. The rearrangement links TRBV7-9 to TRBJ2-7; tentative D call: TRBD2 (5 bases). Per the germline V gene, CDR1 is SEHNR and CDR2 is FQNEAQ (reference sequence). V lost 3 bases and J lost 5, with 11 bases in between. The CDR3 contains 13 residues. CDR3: CASSLPLEDEQYF. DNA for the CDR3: TGTGCCAGCAGCTTGCCACTGGAGGACGAGCAGTACTTC.

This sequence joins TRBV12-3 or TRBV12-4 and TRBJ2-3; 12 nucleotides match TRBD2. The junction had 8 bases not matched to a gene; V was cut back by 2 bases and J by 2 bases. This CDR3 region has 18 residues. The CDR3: CASSLSWASGRDTDTQYF. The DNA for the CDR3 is TGTGCCAGCAGTTTAAGTTGGGCTAGCGGGAGGGACACAGATACGCAGTATTTT.

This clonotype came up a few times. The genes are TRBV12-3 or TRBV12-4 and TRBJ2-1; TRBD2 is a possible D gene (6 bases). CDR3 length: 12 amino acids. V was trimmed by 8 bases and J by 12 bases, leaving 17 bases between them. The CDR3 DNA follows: TGTGCCAGCGGTGGGGCGGGAAGGGGGCAGTTCTTC. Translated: CASGGAGRGQFF.

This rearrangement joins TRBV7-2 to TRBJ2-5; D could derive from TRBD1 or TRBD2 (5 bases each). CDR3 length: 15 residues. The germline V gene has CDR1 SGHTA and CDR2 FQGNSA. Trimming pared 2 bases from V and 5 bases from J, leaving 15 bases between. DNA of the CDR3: TGTGCCAGCAGCTTACAGGGAGCTATGGGGGAGACCCAGTACTTC. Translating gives CASSLQGAMGETQYF.

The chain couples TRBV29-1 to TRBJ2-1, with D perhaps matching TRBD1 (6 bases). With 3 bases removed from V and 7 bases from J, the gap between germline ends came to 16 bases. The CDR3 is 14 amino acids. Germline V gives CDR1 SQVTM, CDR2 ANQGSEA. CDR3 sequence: CSVEGHRDENEQFF. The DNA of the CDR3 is TGCAGCGTTGAGGGGCACAGGGACGAAAATGAGCAGTTCTTC.

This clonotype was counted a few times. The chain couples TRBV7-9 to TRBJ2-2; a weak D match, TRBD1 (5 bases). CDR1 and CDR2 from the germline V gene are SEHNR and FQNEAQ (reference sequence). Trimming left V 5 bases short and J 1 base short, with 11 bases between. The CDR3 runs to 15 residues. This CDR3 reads CASSLQDMNTGELFF. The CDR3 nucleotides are TGTGCCAGCAGCCTACAGGACATGAACACCGGGGAGCTGTTTTTT.

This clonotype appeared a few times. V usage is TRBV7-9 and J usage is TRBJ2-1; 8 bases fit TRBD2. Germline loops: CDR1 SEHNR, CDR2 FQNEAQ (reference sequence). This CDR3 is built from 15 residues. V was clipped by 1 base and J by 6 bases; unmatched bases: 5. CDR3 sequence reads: CASSLVPGGPNEQFF. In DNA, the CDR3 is TGTGCCAGCAGCTTAGTACCGGGAGGGCCCAATGAGCAGTTCTTC.

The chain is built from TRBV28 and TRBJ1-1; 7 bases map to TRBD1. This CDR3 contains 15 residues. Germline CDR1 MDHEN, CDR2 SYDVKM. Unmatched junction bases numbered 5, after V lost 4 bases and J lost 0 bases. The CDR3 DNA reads TGTGCCAGCAGTTCCATGGACAGGCTGAACACTGAAGCTTTCTTT. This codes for CASSSMDRLNTEAFF.

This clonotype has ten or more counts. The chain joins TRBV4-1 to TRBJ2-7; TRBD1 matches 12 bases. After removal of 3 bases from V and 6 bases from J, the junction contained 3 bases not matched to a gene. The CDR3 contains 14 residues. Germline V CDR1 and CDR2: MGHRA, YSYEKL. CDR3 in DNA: TGCGCCAGCAGCCAGGGACAGGGGGCGGGCGAGCAGTACTTC. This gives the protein CASSQGQGAGEQYF.

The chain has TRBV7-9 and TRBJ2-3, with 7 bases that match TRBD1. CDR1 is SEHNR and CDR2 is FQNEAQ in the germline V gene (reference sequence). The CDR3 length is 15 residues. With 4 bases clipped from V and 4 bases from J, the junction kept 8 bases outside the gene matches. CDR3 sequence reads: CASSSTRGWADTQYF. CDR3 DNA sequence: TGTGCCAGCAGCTCGACCAGGGGGTGGGCAGATACGCAGTATTTT.

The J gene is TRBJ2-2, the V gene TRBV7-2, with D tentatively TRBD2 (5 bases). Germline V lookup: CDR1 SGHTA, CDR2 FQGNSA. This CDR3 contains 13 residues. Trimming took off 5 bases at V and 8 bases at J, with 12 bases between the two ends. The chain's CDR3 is CASSDMTTGELFF. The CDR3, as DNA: TGTGCCAGCAGCGATATGACTACAGGGGAGCTGTTTTTT.

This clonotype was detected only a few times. Here the CDR3 DNA reads TGCAGTGCTAGGTCCGGGGGGAGGAATCAGCCCCAGCATTTT. Translated, it gives CSARSGGRNQPQHF. The V call is TRBV20-1, the J call TRBJ1-5; D perhaps matches TRBD1 (5 bases). The length of the CDR3 is 14 residues. V was clipped by 3 bases and J by 4 bases, with 13 bases between them. Germline V gives CDR1 DFQATT, CDR2 SNEGSKA (reference sequence).